A selection of T cell receptor beta chains follows, all from one sample in a study of cytotoxic CD8 clonotypes in ibrutinib-treated CLL. The repertoire was sequenced with immunoSEQ multiplex PCR; TCRdb's copy has only in-frame clones and lacks some. The data hold nearly 300,000 clones, with 76% observed a single time. The sequencing used PBMCs, collected at disease progression, from a patient treated with ibrutinib. All receptors derive from a human donor with chronic lymphocytic leukemia. The CDR3 runs from the conserved cysteine through the conserved F or W. D genes are given only for firm matches. A row's size may be missing; if present it is once, few, many or a size class.

D gene: -
V gene: TRBV2
J gene: TRBJ1-5
clone size: few
CDR3 DNA: TGTGCCAGCAGTGTAGGCAGCAATCAGCCCCAGCATTTT
CDR3 protein: CASSVGSNQPQHF

D gene: -
V gene: TRBV7-6
J gene: TRBJ2-7
clone size: -
CDR3 DNA: TGTGCCAGCAGCGTTTCTCCTGTCTCCTACGAGCAGTACTTC
CDR3 protein: CASSVSPVSYEQYF

D gene: -
V gene: TRBV27
J gene: TRBJ2-5
clone size: -
CDR3 DNA: TGTGCCAGCAGTTTGGAATATCCCGGAGGAGAGGAGACCCAGTACTTC
CDR3 protein: CASSLEYPGGEETQYF

D gene: -
V gene: TRBV11-2
J gene: TRBJ2-7
clone size: -
CDR3 DNA: TGTGCCAGCAGCTTAGCCGGGGCCCCCTACGAGCAGTACTTC
CDR3 protein: CASSLAGAPYEQYF

D gene: TRBD1
V gene: TRBV7-2
J gene: TRBJ2-7
clone size: -
CDR3 DNA: TGTGCCAGCAGTAAACAGGGGGGCGAGCAGTACTTC
CDR3 protein: CASSKQGGEQYF

D gene: -
V gene: TRBV10-1
J gene: TRBJ1-3
clone size: -
CDR3 DNA: TGCGCCAGCAGCAGGACAGACGGAAACACCATATATTTT
CDR3 protein: CASSRTDGNTIYF

D gene: -
V gene: TRBV4-1
J gene: TRBJ1-2
clone size: once
CDR3 DNA: TGCGCCAGCAGCCGAAGCAACCCTCGGGCCTATGGCTACACCTTC
CDR3 protein: CASSRSNPRAYGYTF

D gene: -
V gene: TRBV2
J gene: TRBJ2-7
clone size: -
CDR3 DNA: TGTGCCAGCATGTCGAGGGACCTCTACGAGCAGTACTTC
CDR3 protein: CASMSRDLYEQYF

D gene: TRBD1
V gene: TRBV5-1
J gene: TRBJ2-7
clone size: -
CDR3 DNA: TGCGCCAGCAGCTTGGCGACAGGGGCCGCCTACGAGCAGTACTTC
CDR3 protein: CASSLATGAAYEQYF

D gene: TRBD2
V gene: TRBV11-2
J gene: TRBJ2-7
clone size: -
CDR3 DNA: TGTGCCAGCAGACCGGGGGGGCTCGAGCAGTACTTC
CDR3 protein: CASRPGGLEQYF

D gene: TRBD2
V gene: TRBV29-1
J gene: TRBJ2-5
clone size: -
CDR3 DNA: TGCAGCGCTACCGGACTAGCGGCACAAGAGACCCAGTACTTC
CDR3 protein: CSATGLAAQETQYF

D gene: -
V gene: TRBV29-1
J gene: TRBJ2-7
clone size: -
CDR3 DNA: TGCAGCGTTGAAGATGAACAGGGCGCCTACGAGCAGTACTTC
CDR3 protein: CSVEDEQGAYEQYF

D gene: -
V gene: TRBV15
J gene: TRBJ1-5
clone size: -
CDR3 DNA: TGTGCCACCAGCCTCCAGACGGATTTTTATAGCAATCAGCCCCAGCATTTT
CDR3 protein: CATSLQTDFYSNQPQHF

D gene: -
V gene: TRBV4-2
J gene: TRBJ2-2
clone size: -
CDR3 DNA: TGTGCCAGCAGCGTGACAGACGGGGAGCTGTTTTTT
CDR3 protein: CASSVTDGELFF

D gene: -
V gene: TRBV19
J gene: TRBJ1-1
clone size: -
CDR3 DNA: TGTGCCAGTAGTACAGAGGAGTGGGCTGAAGCTTTCTTT
CDR3 protein: CASSTEEWAEAFF

D gene: TRBD1
V gene: TRBV5-1
J gene: TRBJ1-5
clone size: -
CDR3 DNA: TGCGCCAGCAGCTTCCGACAGGGGGCCCAGCCCCAGCATTTT
CDR3 protein: CASSFRQGAQPQHF

D gene: -
V gene: TRBV5-5
J gene: TRBJ2-5
clone size: -
CDR3 DNA: TGTGCCAGCAGCTTGGTCAACAGGGCAGAGACCCAGTACTTC
CDR3 protein: CASSLVNRAETQYF

D gene: TRBD2
V gene: TRBV9
J gene: TRBJ2-3
clone size: -
CDR3 DNA: TGTGCCAGCAGCGTAGATCTTAGGAGCTCGACTAGCGGCTGGGATACGCAGTATTTT
CDR3 protein: CASSVDLRSSTSGWDTQYF

D gene: TRBD2
V gene: TRBV27
J gene: TRBJ2-1
clone size: few
CDR3 DNA: TGTGCCAGCAGTTCCATAGCGGGAACATACAACAATGAGCAGTTCTTC
CDR3 protein: CASSSIAGTYNNEQFF

D gene: -
V gene: TRBV11-1
J gene: TRBJ2-7
clone size: -
CDR3 DNA: TGTGCCAGCAGCTTTATGAACGAGCAGTACTTC
CDR3 protein: CASSFMNEQYF

D gene: TRBD2
V gene: TRBV7-9
J gene: TRBJ2-7
clone size: -
CDR3 DNA: TGTGCCAGTACGCTAGCGGAGAGCCCCTACGAGCAGTACTTC
CDR3 protein: CASTLAESPYEQYF

D gene: -
V gene: TRBV7-2
J gene: TRBJ1-2
clone size: -
CDR3 DNA: TGTGCCAGCAGCCCAGGGGTAGGCTACACCTTC
CDR3 protein: CASSPGVGYTF

D gene: TRBD1
V gene: TRBV7-9
J gene: TRBJ2-7
clone size: -
CDR3 DNA: TGTGCCAGCAGCACTAACAGGGGTATCTACGTCGAGCAGTACTTC
CDR3 protein: CASSTNRGIYVEQYF

D gene: TRBD2
V gene: TRBV10-3
J gene: TRBJ2-2
clone size: few
CDR3 DNA: TGTGCCAGCACGACTAGCGGGGGAGCGGGCACCGGGGAGCTGTTTTTT
CDR3 protein: CASTTSGGAGTGELFF

D gene: TRBD2
V gene: TRBV11-2
J gene: TRBJ2-2
clone size: -
CDR3 DNA: TGTGCCAGCAGCCCTGACCGACTAGCGGGATTCAGGTTGCCGCGGGAGCTGTTTTTT
CDR3 protein: CASSPDRLAGFRLPRELFF

D gene: TRBD1
V gene: TRBV6-5
J gene: TRBJ1-4
clone size: -
CDR3 DNA: TGTGCCAGCAGTTATGGCAGGGGGCTTGAAAAACTGTTTTTT
CDR3 protein: CASSYGRGLEKLFF

D gene: TRBD1
V gene: TRBV29-1
J gene: TRBJ2-3
clone size: -
CDR3 DNA: TGCAGCGTTTCAGGGGGACCAATCGCAGATACGCAGTATTTT
CDR3 protein: CSVSGGPIADTQYF

D gene: -
V gene: TRBV7-8
J gene: TRBJ1-1
clone size: few
CDR3 DNA: TGTGCCAGCAGCGACGAGTTAGGTGTGAACACTGAAGCTTTCTTT
CDR3 protein: CASSDELGVNTEAFF

D gene: TRBD2
V gene: TRBV28
J gene: TRBJ2-1
clone size: -
CDR3 DNA: TGTGCCAGCCGACCACTAGCGGGATGGGGGTTCTTC
CDR3 protein: CASRPLAGWGFF

D gene: -
V gene: TRBV4-3
J gene: TRBJ1-1
clone size: -
CDR3 DNA: TGCGCCAGCAGCCAAATGGGGACACCGAACACTGAAGCTTTCTTT
CDR3 protein: CASSQMGTPNTEAFF

D gene: TRBD2
V gene: TRBV6-1
J gene: TRBJ2-1
clone size: -
CDR3 DNA: TGTGCCAGCAAACCGGGACTAGCCTACAATGAGCAGTTCTTC
CDR3 protein: CASKPGLAYNEQFF

D gene: -
V gene: TRBV29-1
J gene: TRBJ1-1
clone size: -
CDR3 DNA: TGCAGCGTGTGGACAGACTCGGGTAACACTGAAGCTTTCTTT
CDR3 protein: CSVWTDSGNTEAFF

D gene: -
V gene: TRBV10-3
J gene: TRBJ2-2
clone size: -
CDR3 DNA: TGTGCCATCAAGGCGGCGGGGTCCCCTGGGGAGCTGTTTTTT
CDR3 protein: CAIKAAGSPGELFF

D gene: TRBD1
V gene: TRBV6-1
J gene: TRBJ2-7
clone size: few
CDR3 DNA: TGTGCCAGCAGTCGCGGGACAGGGCTTCGCGAGCAGTACTTC
CDR3 protein: CASSRGTGLREQYF

D gene: -
V gene: TRBV2
J gene: TRBJ2-5
clone size: -
CDR3 DNA: TGTGCCAGCAGTGAAGCATCGAGGGAGACCCAGTACTTC
CDR3 protein: CASSEASRETQYF

D gene: -
V gene: TRBV28
J gene: TRBJ2-3
clone size: -
CDR3 DNA: TGTGCCAGCAGATCACAGGGACCTAGCACAGATACGCAGTATTTT
CDR3 protein: CASRSQGPSTDTQYF

D gene: -
V gene: TRBV7-2
J gene: TRBJ2-5
clone size: -
CDR3 DNA: TGTGCCAGCAGCTTTTCCAGTCAAGAGACCCAGTACTTC
CDR3 protein: CASSFSSQETQYF

D gene: TRBD1
V gene: TRBV5-1
J gene: TRBJ1-6
clone size: -
CDR3 DNA: TGCGCCAGCAGCCCATACGACAGGGACGATTCACCCCTCCACTTT
CDR3 protein: CASSPYDRDDSPLHF

D gene: -
V gene: TRBV11-3
J gene: TRBJ2-2
clone size: -
CDR3 DNA: TGTGCCAGCAGCTTACATGGACCCCCGTGGACCGGGGAGCTGTTTTTT
CDR3 protein: CASSLHGPPWTGELFF

D gene: -
V gene: TRBV19
J gene: TRBJ1-5
clone size: -
CDR3 DNA: TGTGCCAGTACCCCTGAGGGCGTGGGCAATCAGCCCCAGCATTTT
CDR3 protein: CASTPEGVGNQPQHF

D gene: -
V gene: TRBV4-1
J gene: TRBJ2-5
clone size: -
CDR3 DNA: TGCGCCAGCAGCCAAGAAGGCAGAAAGCAAGAGACCCAGTACTTC
CDR3 protein: CASSQEGRKQETQYF

D gene: -
V gene: TRBV5-1
J gene: TRBJ2-3
clone size: few
CDR3 DNA: TGCGCCAGCAGCTTGGGGCAGGGATTCACAGATACGCAGTATTTT
CDR3 protein: CASSLGQGFTDTQYF

D gene: -
V gene: TRBV2
J gene: TRBJ1-3
clone size: -
CDR3 DNA: TGTGCCAGCAGTGAAGGGACAGTATTAACTGTGTCGGGAAACACCATATATTTT
CDR3 protein: CASSEGTVLTVSGNTIYF

D gene: -
V gene: TRBV4-3
J gene: TRBJ1-1
clone size: -
CDR3 DNA: TGCGCCAGCAGCCAAGTTACCCTTATGTACGGGAACACTGAAGCTTTCTTT
CDR3 protein: CASSQVTLMYGNTEAFF

D gene: TRBD1
V gene: TRBV10-3
J gene: TRBJ2-2
clone size: -
CDR3 DNA: TGTGCCATCAAGGGACAGGGGAACACCGGGGAGCTGTTTTTT
CDR3 protein: CAIKGQGNTGELFF

D gene: TRBD1
V gene: TRBV10-3
J gene: TRBJ2-7
clone size: -
CDR3 DNA: TGTGCCATCAGTATAGCGACAGGGGGGACCTACGAGCAGTACTTC
CDR3 protein: CAISIATGGTYEQYF

D gene: TRBD1
V gene: TRBV6-1
J gene: TRBJ1-6
clone size: few
CDR3 DNA: TGTGCCAGCAGTGAAGGGACAGGGGGGCCACCCCTCCACTTT
CDR3 protein: CASSEGTGGPPLHF

D gene: -
V gene: TRBV7-8
J gene: TRBJ1-2
clone size: -
CDR3 DNA: TGTGCCAGCAGCCCCCAGGACGGGGGCGATGGCTACACCTTC
CDR3 protein: CASSPQDGGDGYTF

D gene: TRBD1
V gene: TRBV29-1
J gene: TRBJ2-7
clone size: -
CDR3 DNA: TGCAGCGTTCGTAGACAGGGAAAAGGCTCCTACGAGCAGTACTTC
CDR3 protein: CSVRRQGKGSYEQYF

D gene: -
V gene: TRBV29-1
J gene: TRBJ2-7
clone size: few
CDR3 DNA: TGCAGCGTTGTCGAGGGCGTCTCCTACGAGCAGTACTTC
CDR3 protein: CSVVEGVSYEQYF

D gene: -
V gene: TRBV5-1
J gene: TRBJ2-7
clone size: -
CDR3 DNA: TGCGCCAGCAGCCCCCTCCCGGGAGTAAAGGAGCAGTACTTC
CDR3 protein: CASSPLPGVKEQYF

D gene: TRBD1
V gene: TRBV4-1
J gene: TRBJ2-7
clone size: -
CDR3 DNA: TGCGCCAGCAGCCTGGGACAGGGTTCAGGCTACGAGCAGTACTTC
CDR3 protein: CASSLGQGSGYEQYF

D gene: TRBD1
V gene: TRBV15
J gene: TRBJ1-2
clone size: -
CDR3 DNA: TGTGCCACCAGCATTTTTCAGGGGGTGTCCCCTTATGGTTATGGCTACACCTTC
CDR3 protein: CATSIFQGVSPYGYGYTF

D gene: -
V gene: TRBV9
J gene: TRBJ1-2
clone size: -
CDR3 DNA: TGTGCCAGCAGCCCCGAAACGGTGACTAACTATGGCTACACCTTC
CDR3 protein: CASSPETVTNYGYTF

D gene: TRBD2
V gene: TRBV7-2
J gene: TRBJ2-1
clone size: -
CDR3 DNA: TGTGCCAGCAGCTTAGGGACTAGCGGTTACAATGAGCAGTTCTTC
CDR3 protein: CASSLGTSGYNEQFF